A single sample gave rise to the 27 T cell receptor beta chains below, sequenced in a study of cytomegalovirus exposure and HLA in healthy donors. With 60 Vbeta and 13 Jbeta primers, the PCR was carried out. Produced via immunoSEQ multiplex PCR; TCRdb's table is partial and in-frame only. Here the sample spans some 130,000 clones, roughly 80% being singletons. Sequences were obtained from PBMCs. These receptors came from a boy aged 5 to 17 in good health and CMV-seronegative.

V is TRBV27 and J is TRBJ2-7; weak D call: TRBD2 (6 bases). Trimming shortened V by 4 bases and J by 7 bases, and 20 bases separated the two germline ends. This CDR3 contains 15 residues. The germline gives CDR1 MNHEY, CDR2 SMNVEV (reference sequence). CDR3 DNA: TGTGCCAGCAGTTCGGGACTCACCCCCTCGGGGGAGCAGTACTTC. This gives the protein CASSSGLTPSGEQYF.

V usage is TRBV6-1 and J usage is TRBJ2-3, with D tentatively TRBD1 (8 bases). This CDR3 comprises 16 residues. Germline CDR1 is MNHNS and CDR2 is SASEGT. V lost 4 bases to trimming and J lost 5 bases, with 19 bases between them. CDR3 sequence (DNA): TGTGCCAGCAGTGGTTACACAGGGGGGGTTAGAGATACGCAGTATTTT. The encoded protein is CASSGYTGGVRDTQYF.

The gene calls are TRBV5-6 and TRBJ2-2; 8 positions match TRBD1. Germline loops: CDR1 SGHDT, CDR2 YYEEEE. V trimming: 3 bases; J trimming: 2 bases; junction bases outside the gene matches: 9. The length of the CDR3 is 17 residues. Here the CDR3 reads CASSSSRTGINTGELFF. CDR3 coding DNA: TGTGCCAGCAGCTCCTCGAGGACAGGGATAAACACCGGGGAGCTGTTTTTT.

This sequence joins TRBV6-1 and TRBJ1-2; 7 bases fit TRBD1. V was clipped by 2 bases and J by 7 bases; unmatched bases: 13. The CDR3 has 16 residues. Germline CDR1 reads MNHNS; CDR2 reads SASEGT. The CDR3 region has the DNA TGTGCCAGCAGTGAAATGGACAGGCCACCCGCAGGTGGCTACACCTTC. This codes for CASSEMDRPPAGGYTF.

The CDR3 loop reads CASSRIGAGGRETQYF. CDR3 in DNA: TGTGCCAGCAGCCGCATTGGAGCGGGAGGGAGAGAGACCCAGTACTTC. V gene TRBV25-1 combines with J gene TRBJ2-5, with TRBD2 identical over 10 bases. The length of the CDR3 is 16 residues. CDR1 and CDR2 from the germline V gene are MGHDK and SYGVNS. Unmatched junction bases numbered 11, after V lost 6 bases and J lost 4 bases.

This clone was picked up a small number of times. The V gene is TRBV27, the J gene TRBJ2-7, with D tentatively TRBD2 (5 bases). Germline V gene lookup returns CDR1 MNHEY and CDR2 SMNVEV (reference sequence). This CDR3 region has 14 residues. Deletions cut 2 bases from V and 3 bases from J, with 11 bases between. CDR3 sequence: CASSLGAEIYEQYF. The DNA of the CDR3 is TGTGCCAGCAGTTTAGGAGCGGAGATCTACGAGCAGTACTTC.

The J gene is TRBJ2-7, the V gene TRBV9; TRBD1 aligns across 7 bases. Germline V gene lookup returns CDR1 SGDLS and CDR2 YYNGEE. V lost 5 bases and J lost 2; bases outside the gene matches: 4. The CDR3 covers 13 residues. The CDR3 sequence: CASSRQGTYEQYF. DNA of the CDR3: TGTGCCAGCAGTAGACAGGGAACCTACGAGCAGTACTTC. The complete variable domain, with remaining parts taken from reference TRBV9 and TRBJ2-7, reads DSGVTQTPKHLITATGQRVTLRCSPRSGDLSVYWYQQSLDQGLQFLIQYYNGEERAKGNILERFSAQQFPDLHSELNLSSLELGDSALYFCASSRQGTYEQYFGPGTRLTVT.

This clone was counted a single time. The rearrangement uses TRBV9 and TRBJ2-7; D is perhaps TRBD2 (5 bases). Germline CDR1 and CDR2: SGDLS and YYNGEE. V dropped 3 bases and J dropped 6 bases, with 16 bases sitting between them. The CDR3 totals 14 residues. The CDR3 DNA follows: TGTGCCAGCAGCGCCAGACTAACGTCATCCGAGCAGTACTTC. This encodes CASSARLTSSEQYF. Combining the CDR3 with reference TRBV9 and TRBJ2-7 gives the whole variable domain DSGVTQTPKHLITATGQRVTLRCSPRSGDLSVYWYQQSLDQGLQFLIQYYNGEERAKGNILERFSAQQFPDLHSELNLSSLELGDSALYFCASSARLTSSEQYFGPGTRLTVT.

CDR3 nucleotide sequence: TGCGCCAGCAGCGGAATAGCGGGAGGGCCCCAAGAGACCCAGTACTTC. It encodes CASSGIAGGPQETQYF. This chain joins TRBV5-1 and TRBJ2-5, with 11 bases that match TRBD2. The CDR3 spans 16 residues. V shed 4 bases and J 1 base; nucleotides not matched to a gene: 6. The germline V gene has CDR1 SGHRS and CDR2 YFSETQ.

The chain combines TRBV11-2 with TRBJ2-5; 9 nucleotides line up with TRBD2. Germline V gives CDR1 SGHAT, CDR2 FQNNGV. Losses at the gene ends were 4 bases for V and 5 bases for J; bases not matched to a gene: 11. The CDR3 is made up of 16 amino acids. CDR3 amino acids: CASSSDSGRADETQYF. The CDR3, as DNA: TGTGCCAGCAGCTCAGATAGCGGGAGAGCCGACGAGACCCAGTACTTC.

V usage is TRBV7-2 and J usage is TRBJ2-1; TRBD2 matches 8 bases. Per germline, CDR1 SGHTA and CDR2 FQGNSA. CDR3 length: 15 amino acids. Germline trimming cut 4 bases from V and 2 bases from J; bases unmatched to any gene: 4. Here the CDR3 reads CASSSGLAAYNEQFF. CDR3 nucleotide sequence: TGTGCCAGCAGCTCAGGACTAGCTGCCTACAATGAGCAGTTCTTC.

Regarding this clone: At one boundary the junction diverges from the germline segment, which might be a read error. The chain recombines TRBV7-9 with TRBJ2-7, with D possibly matching TRBD2 (6 bases). CDR1 is SEHNR, CDR2 FQNEAQ, per germline (reference sequence). This CDR3 has 12 amino acids. The CDR3 reads CSSSQDTGVQYF. Here the CDR3 DNA reads TGTTCCAGCAGCCAAGACACGGGGGTGCAGTACTTC.

This clone was counted between two and nine times. The rearrangement links TRBV30 to TRBJ2-7, with a tentative D call TRBD1 (6 bases). There are 19 residues in the CDR3. The V and J ends lost 1 base and 3 bases respectively, with 28 bases between them. Germline V gene data show CDR1 as GTSNPN and CDR2 as SVGIG (reference sequence). CDR3 amino acids: CAWSALQTPPGASLYEQYF. In DNA form, the CDR3 reads TGTGCCTGGAGTGCCTTACAGACTCCCCCAGGGGCGAGCCTCTACGAGCAGTACTTC.

This clone was seen a handful of times. This chain joins TRBV4-1 and TRBJ2-7; unclear D gene. The CDR3 runs 13 residues. Trimming removed 1 base from V and 5 bases from J, with 9 bases in between. The V gene's germline CDR1 is MGHRA and CDR2 YSYEKL. Here the CDR3 reads CASSQGGQNEQYF. The CDR3 DNA reads TGCGCCAGCAGCCAAGGAGGCCAAAACGAGCAGTACTTC.

The V gene is TRBV18, the J gene TRBJ2-5, with TRBD2 identical over 7 bases. Germline loops: CDR1 KGHSH, CDR2 LQKENI. This CDR3 spans 13 amino acids. The V gene end was trimmed by 5 bases and the J gene end by 3 bases; junction bases not matched to a gene: 3. This CDR3 reads CASSTLAEETQYF. The CDR3 bases are TGTGCCAGCTCAACCCTAGCGGAAGAGACCCAGTACTTC.

The chain carries TRBV4-1 and TRBJ2-7; weak D call: TRBD1 (5 bases). The CDR3 is 13 residues long. Trimming pared 8 bases from V and 5 bases from J, leaving 16 bases between. The germline gives CDR1 MGHRA, CDR2 YSYEKL. The CDR3 bases are TGCGCCAGCGGAACAGGTTTTGGGAACGAGCAGTACTTC. Translated, it gives CASGTGFGNEQYF.

The V and J genes are TRBV6-1 and TRBJ2-7; TRBD2 matches at 15 bases. The CDR3 is 18 residues long. Trimming cost V 0 bases and J 3 bases; bases outside gene matches: 6. Germline values: CDR1 MNHNS, CDR2 SASEGT. In nucleotides, the CDR3 is TGTGCCAGCAGTGAAGCCTGGACTAGCGGGAGGGTCTTCTACGAGCAGTACTTC. Translation gives CASSEAWTSGRVFYEQYF.

The rearrangement links TRBV7-7 to TRBJ2-5, with 11 nucleotides matching TRBD2. CDR3 length: 16 amino acids. The junction had 7 bases not matched to a gene; V was cut back by 3 bases and J by 4 bases. The germline V gene has CDR1 SSHAT and CDR2 FNYEAQ (reference sequence). The chain's CDR3 is CASSLDNGLAGETQYF. The CDR3 region has the DNA TGTGCCAGCAGCTTGGACAACGGACTAGCGGGAGAGACCCAGTACTTC.

In its sample, this clone was seen once. The genes are TRBV30 and TRBJ1-1, with 7 bases lining up with TRBD1. V shed 0 bases and J 1 base; nucleotides not matched to a gene: 2. Germline V CDR1 and CDR2: GTSNPN, SVGIG (reference sequence). This CDR3 is built from 14 residues. The DNA for the CDR3 is TGTGCCTGGAGTGTAAGACAGGGGAACACTGAAGCTTTCTTT. It encodes CAWSVRQGNTEAFF.

The V call is TRBV4-2, the J call TRBJ2-7, with D perhaps TRBD1 (5 bases). V was shortened by 1 base and J by 0 bases, with 7 bases between the two germline ends. The CDR3 extends over 14 amino acids. Germline loops: CDR1 LGHNA, CDR2 YNFKEQ. CDR3 sequence: CASSQGGPSYEQYF. The CDR3 DNA sequence: TGTGCCAGCAGCCAAGGGGGCCCCTCCTACGAGCAGTACTTC.

The chain employs TRBV18 and TRBJ1-5; no definite D call. V was cut by 2 bases and J by 5 bases, with 7 bases left in between. The CDR3 extends over 13 amino acids. Per germline, CDR1 KGHSH and CDR2 LQKENI. The CDR3 region has the DNA TGTGCCAGCTCACCATACGCAGATCAGCCCCAGCATTTT. Protein: CASSPYADQPQHF.

The chain joins TRBV19 to TRBJ2-7, with D perhaps TRBD2 (6 bases). V lost 2 bases and J lost 5, with 16 bases in between. Per germline, CDR1 LNHDA and CDR2 SQIVND (reference sequence). The CDR3 contains 15 residues. The CDR3 bases are TGTGCCAGTAGTATACGGGGACTCGGAGCCCACGAGCAGTACTTC. Translated, it gives CASSIRGLGAHEQYF.

This chain links TRBV6-5 with TRBJ2-1; the D is unclear. The germline gives CDR1 MNHEY, CDR2 SVGAGI. The V end was cut by 0 bases, the J end by 10 bases, with 10 bases between. The CDR3 is made up of 13 amino acids. DNA for the CDR3: TGTGCCAGCAGTTACTCGCTAGAAGTGGAGCAGTTCTTC. It specifies CASSYSLEVEQFF.

The chain links TRBV5-4 to TRBJ2-3, with TRBD2 matching over 9 bases. V trimming: 3 bases; J trimming: 6 bases; junction bases outside the gene matches: 11. This CDR3 contains 16 residues. CDR1 and CDR2 from the germline V gene are SGHNT and YYREEE (reference sequence). This CDR3 is CASSSFAGGPGDTQYF. The CDR3 DNA reads as TGTGCCAGCAGCTCGTTTGCGGGAGGGCCCGGGGATACGCAGTATTTT.

CDR3 residues: CAWGQGAYEQYF. The CDR3 nucleotides read TGTGCCTGGGGACAGGGGGCTTACGAGCAGTACTTC. The V gene is TRBV30, the J gene TRBJ2-7; 11 positions match TRBD1. Trimming cost V 5 bases and J 4 bases; bases outside gene matches: 1. Looked up from germline, CDR1 is GTSNPN and CDR2 is SVGIG (reference sequence). The CDR3 has 12 amino acids.

The chain combines TRBV7-9 with TRBJ2-1; 8 positions agree with TRBD2. The ends lost 6 bases at V and 0 bases at J; junction bases unmatched: 7. In germline, CDR1 is SEHNR, CDR2 FQNEAQ (reference sequence). This CDR3 has 16 residues. CDR3 bases: TGTGCCAGCAGTCCACGGGAGGGCCTCTCCTACAATGAGCAGTTCTTC. The encoded protein is CASSPREGLSYNEQFF. The variable domain in full, completed from reference TRBV7-9 and TRBJ2-1, reads DTGVSQNPRHKITKRGQNVTFRCDPISEHNRLYWYRQTLGQGPEFLTYFQNEAQLEKSRLLSDRFSAERPKGSFSTLEIQRTEQGDSAMYLCASSPREGLSYNEQFFGPGTRLTVL.

The V and J genes are TRBV29-1 and TRBJ2-7; the match to TRBD1 covers 11 bases. The CDR3 contains 12 residues. The ends lost 6 bases at V and 5 bases at J; junction bases unmatched: 3. Looked up from germline, CDR1 is SQVTM and CDR2 is ANQGSEA. CDR3 coding DNA: TGCAGCGTAGGACAGGGGGCCAACGAGCAGTACTTC. This encodes CSVGQGANEQYF.